The rows below give T cell receptor beta chains drawn from one sample of a study of beta chain features in type 1 diabetes. Sequencing was performed with immunoSEQ multiplex PCR; in TCRdb, only in-frame clones are kept and a portion is missing. Of roughly 350,000 clones in the sample, 8.5% to 10% were seen once. The specimen was central memory CD4+ T cells from blood. These receptors were collected from a man aged 25-45 years with type 1 diabetes. Each CDR3 is given with its conserved first and last residue. Fields, in order: CDR3 DNA, CDR3 protein, clone size, D gene, V gene, J gene. The D gene is left open where the match is weak. A row's size may be missing; if present it is once, few, many or a size class.

TGCGCCAGCAGCCCCCTCGCCGTGAGGGCGGGACGGAGTAAAGCTTTCTTT	CASSPLAVRAGRSKAFF	many	.	TRBV4-1	TRBJ1-1
TGTGCCTGGACGAGTGGGGGACAGGGGGATCGCTACACCTTC	CAWTSGGQGDRYTF	few	TRBD1	TRBV30	TRBJ1-2
TGCGCCAGCAGTCAATCCCGGGCGCTGAAATTAGAGACCCAGTACTTC	CASSQSRALKLETQYF	.	.	TRBV23-1	TRBJ2-5
TGTGCCAGCAGCAAAGAAAGGGGGGCTAATCAGCCCCAGCATTTT	CASSKERGANQPQHF	many	.	TRBV21-1	TRBJ1-5
TGTGCCAGCAGCGTAGGACAGACCTACGAGCAGTACTTC	CASSVGQTYEQYF	few	.	TRBV7-6	TRBJ2-7
TGTGCCAGTGGGGATTCTAATGAAAAACTGTTTTTT	CASGDSNEKLFF	few	.	TRBV19	TRBJ1-4
TGTGCCTGGAAGTTCGGTGGGGGTAGATCCGTTTACGAGCAGTACTTC	CAWKFGGGRSVYEQYF	few	.	TRBV30	TRBJ2-7
TGTGCCAGCAAGACAGGGGACACAGATACGCAGTATTTT	CASKTGDTDTQYF	few	TRBD1	TRBV28	TRBJ2-3
TGTGCCAGCAGATTACTGCCAGGGGGAACTGAAGCTTTCTTT	CASRLLPGGTEAFF	many	TRBD1	TRBV27	TRBJ1-1
TGCGCCAGCAGCTTGGTTGGGGGCAGGCGAGTGAACACTGAAGCTTTCTTT	CASSLVGGRRVNTEAFF	.	.	TRBV5-1	TRBJ1-1
TGTGCCAGCAGCTTAGACAGTGGGGAGCAGTTCTTC	CASSLDSGEQFF	few	.	TRBV7-2	TRBJ2-1
TGTGCCAGCAGCTTAGACCCGACGGGTACGCAGTATTTT	CASSLDPTGTQYF	many	.	TRBV7-2	TRBJ2-3
TGTGCCAGCAGTTCTGCGGGGTACACCGGGGAGCTGTTTTTT	CASSSAGYTGELFF	many	.	TRBV28	TRBJ2-2
TGTGCCAGCAGCCCCCAACGGCGGGGGTTCTTGGAGACCCAGTACTTC	CASSPQRRGFLETQYF	few	TRBD2	TRBV7-2	TRBJ2-5
TGTGCCAGCAGCACCCGGGACAGGTCCTACGAGCAGTACTTC	CASSTRDRSYEQYF	.	TRBD1	TRBV7-8	TRBJ2-7
TGTGCCAGCAGCCAAGTCCTAGCCTACGAGCAGTACTTC	CASSQVLAYEQYF	.	.	TRBV14	TRBJ2-7
TGTGCCAGCAAGGACAGGCAAACTGACGAGCAGTACTTC	CASKDRQTDEQYF	.	TRBD1	TRBV10-3	TRBJ2-7
TGTGCCAGCAGTTACAGGTCGAGCTCCTACAATGAGCAGTTCTTC	CASSYRSSSYNEQFF	few	.	TRBV6-5	TRBJ2-1